A single sample gave rise to the 8 T cell receptor beta chains below, sequenced in a study of shared clonotypes between healthy human individuals. As defined, naive CD8 cells were CD45RO-negative and positively selected for CCR7, with terminally differentiated effector memory CD45RA+ cells excluded. The data were produced by immunoSEQ multiplex PCR, yet TCRdb's version contains in-frame clones alone and is incomplete. Of hundreds of thousands of clones in the sample, around 95% are singletons; the top ten hold about 0.11%. What was sequenced was naive CD8+ T cells sorted from blood. These TCRs come from a woman aged 25 to 39 in good health.

This clone was detected only once. The V and J genes are TRBV7-9 and TRBJ1-3, with unresolved D. With 3 bases removed from V and 5 bases from J, the gap between germline ends came to 14 bases. The CDR3 contains 15 residues. Germline loops: CDR1 SEHNR, CDR2 FQNEAQ (reference sequence). DNA for the CDR3: TGTGCCAGCAGCTTGGTACCGGGCGATCGAAACACCATATATTTT. Amino acids: CASSLVPGDRNTIYF.

The genes are TRBV23-1 and TRBJ2-1; D may match TRBD1 or TRBD2 (5 bases each). TRBV23-1 counts as an open reading frame of uncertain function. Trimming removed 1 base from V and 8 bases from J, with 18 bases in between. The CDR3 has 16 residues. CDR3 loop: CASSQWASGGIDEQFF. The CDR3 DNA sequence: TGCGCCAGCAGTCAATGGGCCAGTGGGGGAATCGATGAGCAGTTCTTC.

V usage is TRBV19 and J usage is TRBJ1-1, with 9 bases lining up with TRBD1. Germline CDR1 and CDR2: LNHDA and SQIVND (reference sequence). After removal of 6 bases from V and 3 bases from J, the junction contained 2 bases not matched to a gene. The CDR3 covers 13 residues. The CDR3 sequence: CASSGTGYTEAFF. CDR3 DNA: TGTGCCAGTAGCGGGACAGGGTACACTGAAGCTTTCTTT.

This clone was observed once. The chain uses TRBV27 and TRBJ1-3, with D unclear. V lost 0 bases and J 0 bases, leaving 6 bases between the germline ends. Germline loops: CDR1 MNHEY, CDR2 SMNVEV (reference sequence). The CDR3 has 15 residues. The chain's CDR3 is CASSLSRSSGNTIYF. CDR3 sequence (DNA): TGTGCCAGCAGTTTATCGCGAAGCTCTGGAAACACCATATATTTT.

The chain joins TRBV6-1 to TRBJ2-5; TRBD1 agrees at 10 bases. Germline trimming cut 6 bases from V and 7 bases from J; bases unmatched to any gene: 11. Germline V gene data show CDR1 as MNHNS and CDR2 as SASEGT. The CDR3 covers 15 residues. DNA of the CDR3: TGTGCCAGCAGAGACCTCAGACAGGGGGCCGGGACCCAGTACTTC. Its translation: CASRDLRQGAGTQYF.

This clone was picked up one time. The chain couples TRBV28 to TRBJ2-7, with TRBD1 as a possible D gene (6 bases). The CDR3 is 15 amino acids. V was pared by 7 bases and J by 3 bases, with 19 bases between. CDR1 and CDR2 (germline): MDHEN, SYDVKM. Written as DNA, the CDR3 is TGTGCCAGCACCCCCTCCGGGACACCTATCTACGAGCAGTACTTC. This encodes CASTPSGTPIYEQYF.

V and J are TRBV28 and TRBJ2-7; TRBD2 aligns across 10 bases. The V and J ends lost 7 bases and 0 bases, in that order; junction bases with no gene match: 6. Per germline, CDR1 MDHEN and CDR2 SYDVKM. The CDR3 has 15 residues. Written as DNA, the CDR3 is TGTGCCAGCAAAGGACTAGCGGATCCCTCCTACGAGCAGTACTTC. Its translation: CASKGLADPSYEQYF.

The chain employs TRBV27 and TRBJ2-7; a weak D match, TRBD1 (6 bases). V lost 2 bases, J lost 5 bases, and 10 bases lay in between. This CDR3 has 13 residues. Germline CDR1 and CDR2: MNHEY and SMNVEV (reference sequence). In DNA form, the CDR3 reads TGTGCCAGCAGTTTACGCAGGGGCCACGAGCAGTACTTC. Translating gives CASSLRRGHEQYF.